This TCR beta chain derives from a study of response to subunit inactivated influenza vaccine. Each CDR3 protein gets one entry after TCRdb re-called the RT-PCR reads with MiXCR. The table has about 530,000 distinct CDR3 sequences, approximately 12% seen once. This clonotype was seen many times. Its antigen remains unknown. General study findings and limits: The authors proposed limited new T cell recruitment per seasonal influenza vaccination.

CDR3 size: 13 residues. Germline CDR1 DFQATT, CDR2 SNEGSKA (reference sequence). With V trimmed by 5 bases and J by 6 bases, 9 bases remained unmatched. The clonotype comes from a man aged 50 to 59 who received an inactivated influenza vaccine. The chain is built from TRBV20-1 and TRBJ2-7; 8 bases match TRBD1. The source material was PBMCs from blood, sampled about 6 weeks after vaccination. The CDR3 spells CSAPGTGRREQYF. The CDR3, as DNA: TGCAGTGCTCCCGGGACAGGCCGGCGCGAGCAGTACTTC.